Listed below are T cell receptor beta chains from one sample, sequenced in a study of breast tumors, draining lymph nodes, adjacent tissues. A single record per CDR3 protein comes from TCRdb applying MiXCR to the multiplex PCR reads. The sample contains approximately 52,000 distinct CDR3 sequences, roughly 39% of which appear only once. Sequencing used breast tumor tissue. These receptors originate from a female donor with breast cancer. Some clones in this sample may be carry-over from other donors' samples. Both conserved end residues are part of each CDR3. Fields, in order: CDR3 length, J gene, clone size, V gene, D gene, CDR3 DNA, CDR3 protein. A D gene is named only where the DNA matches it firmly. Part of the rows lack a size; the others show once, few, many or a class for expanded clones.

14 | TRBJ1-1 | once | TRBV6-6 | NA | TGTGCCAGCAGTTACTCGTGGGAGCCTCTCAGAGCTTTCTTT | CASSYSWEPLRAFF
16 | TRBJ1-4 | NA | TRBV9 | TRBD1 | TGTGCCAGCAGTGCATCTGGGACAGGGGAACCGGGAAAACTGTTTTTT | CASSASGTGEPGKLFF
15 | TRBJ2-6 | NA | TRBV25-1 | NA | TGTGCCAGCAGTGAACACCCAGGGAAAGTCAACGTCCTGACTTTC | CASSEHPGKVNVLTF
13 | TRBJ2-5 | NA | TRBV7-2 | NA | TGTGCCAGCAGCTCAAAGGCCGGAGAGACCCAGTACTTC | CASSSKAGETQYF
15 | TRBJ2-5 | NA | TRBV4-3 | TRBD1 | TGCGCCAGCAGCCAAGGCGGGACAGGGGGGCAGACCCAGTACTTC | CASSQGGTGGQTQYF
14 | TRBJ1-6 | NA | TRBV25-1 | NA | NA | CASFYICANSPLHF
15 | TRBJ2-5 | NA | TRBV12-3/TRBV12-4 | TRBD2 | TGTGCCGGCAGCCCTGGTGGGGGGGCGGGGGGGACCAAGTACTTC | CAGSPGGGAGGTKYF
13 | TRBJ1-6 | NA | TRBV20-1 | NA | TGCAGTGCCCCGAGCCAGAGTGACTCACCCCCCCACTTT | CSAPSQSDSPPHF
15 | TRBJ2-1 | many | TRBV12-3/TRBV12-4 | NA | TGTGCCAGCACCCTCGTGGTCGGGGTGGAGTATGAGCAGTTCTTC | CASTLVVGVEYEQFF
16 | TRBJ2-3 | many | TRBV4-3 | NA | TGCGCCAGCAGCCAAGATCCGTGGCCTAGCACAGATACGCAGTATTTT | CASSQDPWPSTDTQYF
14 | TRBJ2-5 | medium-sized | TRBV6-6 | TRBD1 | TGTGCCAGCAGTAGCACAGGGGGCGGGGAGACCCAGTACTTC | CASSSTGGGETQYF
18 | TRBJ2-6 | many | TRBV7-8 | NA | TGTGCCAGCAGCTTAGGGAGCGCAGGGTTCCCTGGGGCCAACGTCCTGACTTTC | CASSLGSAGFPGANVLTF
14 | TRBJ2-2 | many | TRBV20-1 | TRBD2 | TGCAGTGCCCGGACTAGCTTTTCGACCGGGGAGCTGTTTTTT | CSARTSFSTGELFF
16 | TRBJ1-6 | once | TRBV5-4 | TRBD1 | TGTGCCAGCAGCTCAATTCGGGGGACAGAGAATTCACCCCTCCACTTT | CASSSIRGTENSPLHF
13 | TRBJ2-7 | many | TRBV20-1 | NA | TGCAGTGCTAGAGATCTTTCGTCGGTCGAGCAGTACTTC | CSARDLSSVEQYF
13 | TRBJ1-2 | NA | TRBV20-1 | NA | TGCAGTGCTACGGTTGCTGTGGGGTATGGCTACACCTTC | CSATVAVGYGYTF
13 | TRBJ2-3 | NA | TRBV29-1 | TRBD1 | TGCAGCGTTGGGACAGGGAGTGTCCATACGCAGTATTTT | CSVGTGSVHTQYF
13 | TRBJ2-3 | NA | TRBV28 | NA | TGTGCCAGCAGGCGCAGGGCCACAGATACGCAGTATTTT | CASRRRATDTQYF
15 | TRBJ1-6 | NA | TRBV2 | NA | TGTGCCAGCAGTGAAGTCCGGACAGACAATTCACCCCTCCACTTT | CASSEVRTDNSPLHF
12 | TRBJ1-1 | NA | TRBV20-1 | TRBD1 | TGCAGTGCTGCGACAGGGGATATTGAAGCTTTCTTT | CSAATGDIEAFF
15 | TRBJ2-1 | many | TRBV9 | NA | TGTGCCAGCAGCCCCCGCACGATCCCTTACAATGAGCAGTTCTTC | CASSPRTIPYNEQFF
14 | TRBJ2-7 | many | TRBV7-2 | NA | TGTGCCAGCAGCCCAACCCCTACTCACTACGAGCAGTACTTC | CASSPTPTHYEQYF
16 | TRBJ2-3 | once | TRBV9 | TRBD2 | TGTGCCAGCAGCGTAGTACTAGCGGGCGGGGCAGATACGCAGTATTTT | CASSVVLAGGADTQYF